These 29 T cell receptor beta chains originate from one sample sequenced in a study of blood T cell repertoires in COVID-19. Libraries were prepared by immunoSEQ multiplex PCR; TCRdb keeps only in-frame clonotypes and omits some of them. Of over 35,000 clones in the sample, approximately 86% were seen once. The sequencing sample was made of peripheral blood. The receptors originated from a human donor in a cohort sampled during active COVID-19.

This clone appeared once. The chain has TRBV6-5 and TRBJ2-7; 7 nucleotides align to TRBD2. Trimming removed 9 bases from V and 1 base from J; junction bases left unmatched: 9. CDR3 length: 14 residues. CDR1 and CDR2 from the germline V gene are MNHEY and SVGAGI. The CDR3 sequence: CASWGGSNSYEQYF. CDR3 DNA: TGTGCCAGTTGGGGGGGGAGTAATTCCTACGAGCAGTACTTC.

The rearrangement uses TRBV19 and TRBJ2-6, with D possibly TRBD1 on 6 matching bases. This CDR3 is 15 amino acids long. Trimming took off 4 bases at V and 7 bases at J, with 14 bases between the two ends. Germline V gene lookup returns CDR1 LNHDA and CDR2 SQIVND (reference sequence). CDR3 bases: TGTGCCAGTAGTACGAACAGGGTAATAGCCAACGTCCTGACTTTC. Encoded protein: CASSTNRVIANVLTF.

This clone has just one count. The CDR3 spells CASSRGQTNTEAFF. CDR3 in DNA: TGCGCCAGCAGTCGAGGGCAGACGAACACTGAAGCTTTCTTT. The chain couples TRBV5-1 to TRBJ1-1; D is unresolved. The CDR3 covers 14 residues. Germline assignment: CDR1 SGHRS and CDR2 YFSETQ. V lost 5 bases, J lost 1 base, and 12 bases lay in between.

V is TRBV2 and J is TRBJ2-2; 9 bases are a match to TRBD1. This CDR3 is 15 amino acids long. Germline loops: CDR1 SNHLY, CDR2 FYNNEI. The ends lost 2 bases at V and 5 bases at J; junction bases unmatched: 3. CDR3 protein: CASSELGQGTGELFF. CDR3 coding DNA: TGTGCCAGCAGTGAATTGGGACAGGGTACCGGGGAGCTGTTTTTT.

This chain uses TRBV27 with TRBJ2-5; no definite D call. The ends were cut back, 0 bases at V and 5 bases at J, with 10 bases in the middle. Germline values: CDR1 MNHEY, CDR2 SMNVEV (reference sequence). The CDR3 length is 14 residues. The CDR3, as DNA: TGTGCCAGCAGTTTATCCCCCTTTTCCGAGACCCAGTACTTC. Protein product: CASSLSPFSETQYF.

This chain connects TRBV30 to TRBJ2-7; D uncertain. The CDR3 contains 11 residues. V was shortened by 4 bases and J by 3 bases, with 7 bases between the two germline ends. In germline, CDR1 is GTSNPN, CDR2 SVGIG (reference sequence). CDR3 nucleotide sequence: TGTGCCTGGAACGACAACTACGAGCAGTACTTC. This gives the protein CAWNDNYEQYF.

The chain carries TRBV28 and TRBJ1-2, with 7 positions matching TRBD1. Germline lookup yields CDR1 MDHEN and CDR2 SYDVKM. This CDR3 has 15 amino acids. The V segment lost 6 bases and the J segment 4 bases; nucleotides outside the gene matches: 11. This chain's CDR3 is CASRGAGTDTYGYTF. Here the CDR3 DNA reads TGTGCCAGCAGGGGCGCGGGGACAGATACCTATGGCTACACCTTC.

J is TRBJ1-2 and V is TRBV14; D gene unclear. The CDR3 consists of 13 residues. Germline V CDR1 and CDR2: SGHDN, FVKESK. V was pared by 5 bases and J by 3 bases, with 10 bases between. CDR3 sequence reads: CASSSQMDYGYTF. The CDR3 DNA follows: TGTGCCAGCAGCTCCCAGATGGACTATGGCTACACCTTC.

This clone was recorded once. This chain connects TRBV18 to TRBJ1-4, with a weak D call TRBD1 (5 bases). Germline V gene data show CDR1 as KGHSH and CDR2 as LQKENI. This CDR3 contains 16 residues. The V end was cut by 6 bases, the J end by 7 bases, with 21 bases between. CDR3 amino acids: CASSRNSGELGEKLFF. Here the CDR3 DNA reads TGTGCCAGCTCCCGCAACTCGGGGGAGTTGGGTGAAAAACTGTTTTTT.

The chain uses TRBV19 and TRBJ1-2; 7 nucleotides agree with TRBD1. CDR1 LNHDA and CDR2 SQIVND come from the germline V gene (reference sequence). The trim removed 5 bases at V and 3 bases at J, leaving 3 bases unmatched. CDR3 length: 13 residues. The CDR3 region has the DNA TGTGCCAGTAGTCGAACAGGGGACTATGGCTACACCTTC. This gives the protein CASSRTGDYGYTF.

The chain employs TRBV6-6 and TRBJ1-2; TRBD1 matches 7 bases. The CDR3 covers 14 residues. The germline gives CDR1 MNHNY, CDR2 SVGAGI (reference sequence). Germline trimming cut 8 bases from V and 2 bases from J; bases unmatched to any gene: 8. CDR3 region: CASEMDRNNYGYTF. CDR3 bases: TGTGCCAGCGAAATGGACAGGAACAACTATGGCTACACCTTC.

This sequence joins TRBV3-1 (or the pseudogene TRBV3-2) and TRBJ2-1, with 11 nucleotides matching TRBD2. Germline V gene sequence: CDR1 LGHDT, CDR2 YNNKEL (reference sequence). The V segment lost 5 bases and the J segment 13 bases; nucleotides outside the gene matches: 4. The CDR3 has 12 amino acids. The CDR3 is CASSLAGGHQFF. The DNA for the CDR3 is TGTGCCAGCAGCTTAGCGGGGGGGCACCAGTTCTTC.

This sequence joins TRBV9 and TRBJ1-6; TRBD1 agrees at 10 bases. The CDR3 sequence is 16 residues long. The germline CDR1 and CDR2 sequences are SGDLS and YYNGEE. V trimming: 4 bases; J trimming: 8 bases; junction bases outside the gene matches: 9. CDR3 amino acids: CASSTPRGTGDSPLHF. As DNA, the CDR3 is TGTGCCAGCAGCACTCCCCGGGGGACAGGGGATTCACCCCTCCACTTT.

The rearrangement uses TRBV7-2 and TRBJ1-5; D might be TRBD1 (5 bases). V was trimmed by 4 bases and J by 7 bases, leaving 14 bases between them. The CDR3 runs to 14 residues. Germline assignment: CDR1 SGHTA and CDR2 FQGNSA. The CDR3: CASSYPREGQPQHF. In DNA, the CDR3 is TGTGCCAGCAGCTACCCCAGGGAGGGCCAGCCCCAGCATTTT.

The V call is TRBV6-6, the J call TRBJ2-3, with 15 bases aligning to TRBD2. Germline loops: CDR1 MNHNY, CDR2 SVGAGI (reference sequence). The CDR3 consists of 15 residues. V gave up 4 bases and J gave up 6 bases; unmatched junction bases: 2. The CDR3 DNA sequence: TGTGCCAGCAGTTGGACTAGCGGGGGGGCCGATACGCAGTATTTT. It codes for CASSWTSGGADTQYF.

The chain carries TRBV28 and TRBJ2-2; 14 bases line up with TRBD2. CDR3 length: 16 amino acids. Germline CDR1 is MDHEN and CDR2 is SYDVKM. The J segment lost 4 bases and the V segment lost 6 bases, leaving 4 bases of the junction unmatched. CDR3 nucleotide sequence: TGTGCCAGCAGGCCGGGACTAGCGGGGGTCACCGGGGAGCTGTTTTTT. Its protein is CASRPGLAGVTGELFF.

The gene calls are TRBV6-5 and TRBJ2-3, with 9 bases fitting TRBD2. CDR3 length: 15 amino acids. Germline CDR1 is MNHEY and CDR2 is SVGAGI. The J segment lost 2 bases and the V segment lost 2 bases, leaving 2 bases of the junction unmatched. The DNA of the CDR3 is TGTGCCAGCAGTTACACTAGCGGGCTCACAGATACGCAGTATTTT. Protein sequence: CASSYTSGLTDTQYF.

V gene TRBV18 combines with J gene TRBJ2-5; a possible D gene is TRBD1 (6 bases). The germline V gene has CDR1 KGHSH and CDR2 LQKENI. This CDR3 spans 13 amino acids. V was trimmed by 4 bases and J by 5 bases, leaving 11 bases between them. CDR3 in DNA: TGTGCCAGCTCACAGGACAGAGAGGAGACCCAGTACTTC. It translates to CASSQDREETQYF.

The chain recombines TRBV19 with TRBJ2-5; no definite D call. The CDR3 length is 14 residues. The germline CDR1 and CDR2 sequences are LNHDA and SQIVND (reference sequence). The germline V and J ends were trimmed by 7 bases and 1 base, with 13 bases remaining between them. The chain's CDR3 is CASKSETSQETQYF. The CDR3 DNA follows: TGTGCCAGTAAAAGTGAAACAAGCCAAGAGACCCAGTACTTC.

The gene calls are TRBV11-1 and TRBJ2-5, with 10 bases lining up with TRBD1. Trimming removed 6 bases from V and 5 bases from J; junction bases left unmatched: 3. Germline lookup yields CDR1 SGHAT and CDR2 FQDESV (reference sequence). The CDR3 runs 13 residues. CDR3 loop: CASSRTGGETQYF. CDR3 in DNA: TGTGCCAGCAGTCGGACAGGGGGTGAGACCCAGTACTTC.

The chain employs TRBV7-9 and TRBJ2-5; 10 bases align to TRBD2. This CDR3 contains 14 residues. The V segment lost 5 bases and the J segment 1 base; nucleotides outside the gene matches: 1. Per the germline V gene, CDR1 is SEHNR and CDR2 is FQNEAQ (reference sequence). This CDR3 is CASSPSGGQETQYF. DNA for the CDR3: TGTGCCAGCAGCCCTAGCGGGGGCCAAGAGACCCAGTACTTC.

The chain recombines TRBV5-8 with TRBJ2-2, with D tentatively TRBD2 (5 bases). This CDR3 has 14 amino acids. V dropped 5 bases and J dropped 9 bases, with 17 bases sitting between them. CDR1 SGHTS and CDR2 YDEGEE come from the germline V gene. This CDR3 reads CASRSGSGYRELFF. DNA of the CDR3: TGTGCCAGCAGATCTGGTTCGGGGTACCGGGAGCTGTTTTTT.

V gene TRBV25-1 combines with J gene TRBJ1-4, with 7 bases identical to TRBD1. CDR1 MGHDK and CDR2 SYGVNS come from the germline V gene. Unmatched junction bases numbered 10, after V lost 5 bases and J lost 7 bases. This CDR3 contains 15 residues. The CDR3 spells CASSFWTGQTEKLFF. The CDR3 DNA sequence: TGTGCCAGCAGTTTCTGGACAGGTCAGACTGAAAAACTGTTTTTT. The complete variable domain, with remaining parts taken from reference TRBV25-1 and TRBJ1-4, reads EADIYQTPRYLVIGTGKKITLECSQTMGHDKMYWYQQDPGMELHLIHYSYGVNSTEKGDLSSESTVSRIRTEHFPLTLESARPSHTSQYLCASSFWTGQTEKLFFGSGTQLSVL.

The gene calls are TRBV6-5 and TRBJ2-5; TRBD2 is a possible D gene (6 bases). With 5 bases removed from V and 2 bases from J, the gap between germline ends came to 15 bases. This CDR3 contains 15 residues. The germline CDR1 and CDR2 sequences are MNHEY and SVGAGI. The CDR3: CASSPWREIQETQYF. CDR3 bases: TGTGCCAGCAGTCCGTGGCGGGAAATTCAAGAGACCCAGTACTTC.

The chain combines TRBV4-3 with TRBJ1-4; unclear D gene. Germline values: CDR1 LGHNA, CDR2 YSLEER. The CDR3 runs 16 residues. Trimming removed 0 bases at V and 4 bases at J, with 12 bases between. DNA of the CDR3: TGCGCCAGCAGCCAAGATACTAGGCCCGGTAATGAAAAACTGTTTTTT. Translation gives CASSQDTRPGNEKLFF.

The chain is built from TRBV6-1 and TRBJ2-4, with 8 positions matching TRBD1. V lost 3 bases and J lost 13; bases outside the gene matches: 8. The CDR3 length is 13 residues. Germline V gene sequence: CDR1 MNHNS, CDR2 SASEGT. The CDR3 bases are TGTGCCAGCAGTGACGCAGGGGGCTTTGTACAGTACTTC. This translates into CASSDAGGFVQYF.

V usage is TRBV19 and J usage is TRBJ1-6; 7 positions match TRBD1. Trimming took 3 bases from V and 8 from J; bases not matched to a gene: 1. The CDR3 is made up of 13 amino acids. The germline CDR1 and CDR2 sequences are LNHDA and SQIVND (reference sequence). DNA for the CDR3: TGTGCCAGTAGTATTACAGGGGATTCACCCCTCCACTTT. Translation gives CASSITGDSPLHF.

V and J are TRBV3-1 (or the pseudogene TRBV3-2) and TRBJ2-3; D is possibly TRBD1 (5 bases). The CDR3 sequence is 14 residues long. Trimming removed 4 bases from V and 5 bases from J, with 13 bases in between. Germline CDR1 is LGHDT and CDR2 is YNNKEL (reference sequence). CDR3 DNA: TGTGCCAGCAGCCCCCCAGGGATGGGAGATACGCAGTATTTT. As protein: CASSPPGMGDTQYF.

The V gene is TRBV5-5, the J gene TRBJ2-4, with D perhaps TRBD1 (5 bases). Deletions cut 4 bases from V and 5 bases from J, with 16 bases between. This CDR3 contains 15 residues. Germline V gives CDR1 SGHKS, CDR2 YYEKEE (reference sequence). The CDR3 loop is CASSLTQGLENIQYF. The CDR3 bases are TGTGCCAGCAGCCTCACTCAGGGCCTGGAAAACATTCAGTACTTC.